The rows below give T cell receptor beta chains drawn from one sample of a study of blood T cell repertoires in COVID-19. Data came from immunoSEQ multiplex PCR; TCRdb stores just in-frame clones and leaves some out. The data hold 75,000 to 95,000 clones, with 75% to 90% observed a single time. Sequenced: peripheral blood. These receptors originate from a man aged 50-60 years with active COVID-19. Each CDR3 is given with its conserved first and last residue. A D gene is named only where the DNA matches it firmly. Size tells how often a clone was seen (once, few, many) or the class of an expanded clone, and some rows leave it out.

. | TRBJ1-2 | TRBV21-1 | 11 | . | TGTGCCTTCGCGGGGAGAGGTGGCTACACCTTC | CAFAGRGGYTF
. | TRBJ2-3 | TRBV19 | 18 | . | TGTGCCAGTAGGTCAGGATCGGCCCAACTGCGAAGCACAGATACGCAGTATTTT | CASRSGSAQLRSTDTQYF
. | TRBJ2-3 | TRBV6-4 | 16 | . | TGTGCCAGCAGTGACTCTGGGGGGGCCCTCACAGATACGCAGTATTTT | CASSDSGGALTDTQYF
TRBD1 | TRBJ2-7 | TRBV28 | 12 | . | TGTGCCAGCAGTCCCCCGGCCAGGGGGCTGTACTTC | CASSPPARGLYF
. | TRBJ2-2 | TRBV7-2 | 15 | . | TGTGCCAGCAGCTTAGGTTCCCAGAACACCGGGGAGCTGTTTTTT | CASSLGSQNTGELFF
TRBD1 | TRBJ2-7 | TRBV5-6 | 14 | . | TGTGCCAGCAGCATCGGACAGGGAGGATACGAGCAGTACTTC | CASSIGQGGYEQYF
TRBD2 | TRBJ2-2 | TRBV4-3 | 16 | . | TGCGCCAGCAGCCAAGGGTCGGCGCTAGCGGGGGATCCGAGGGTTTTT | CASSQGSALAGDPRVF
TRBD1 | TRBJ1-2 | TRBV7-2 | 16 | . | TGTGCCAGCAGCTTATTGGGACAGGGAATCAGCTATGGCTACACCTTC | CASSLLGQGISYGYTF
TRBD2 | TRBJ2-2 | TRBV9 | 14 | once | TGTGCCAGCAGGCTAGCGGGAAACACCGGGGAGCTGTTTTTT | CASRLAGNTGELFF
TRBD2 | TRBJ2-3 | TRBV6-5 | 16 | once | TGTGCCAGCAGTTACGTGACTAGCGGGAGTGGAGATACGCAGTATTTT | CASSYVTSGSGDTQYF
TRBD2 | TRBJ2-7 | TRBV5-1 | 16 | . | TGCGCCAGCAGCTTGGTAGGACTAGCGGGGGAATATGAGCAGTACTTC | CASSLVGLAGEYEQYF
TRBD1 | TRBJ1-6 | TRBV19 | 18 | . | TGTGCCAGTAGTGCAGTTGGACAGGCAGATGAATATAATTCACCCCTCCACTTT | CASSAVGQADEYNSPLHF
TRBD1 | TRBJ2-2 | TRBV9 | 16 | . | TGTGCCAGCAGCGTAGGAGGGGGCGGTCAAACCGGGGAGCTGTTTTTT | CASSVGGGGQTGELFF
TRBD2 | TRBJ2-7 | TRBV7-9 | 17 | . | TGTGCCAGCAGCTTAGGGTTAGCGGGCCCTGAACCCTACGAGCAGTACTTC | CASSLGLAGPEPYEQYF
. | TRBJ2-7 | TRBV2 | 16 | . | TGTGCCAGCAGTGAAGCGCTTGGAGGGGGCCAGGGTGAGCAGTACTTC | CASSEALGGGQGEQYF
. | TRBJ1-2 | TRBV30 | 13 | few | TGTGCCTGGAGCGTCGGGATAAACTATGGCTACACCTTC | CAWSVGINYGYTF
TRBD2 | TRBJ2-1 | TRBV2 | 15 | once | TGTGCCAGCAGGGGAACTAGCGGGAGCTACAATGAGCAGTTCTTC | CASRGTSGSYNEQFF
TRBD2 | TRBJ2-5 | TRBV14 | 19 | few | TGTGCCAGCAGCCACTCAAGGACTAGCGGGGCCCGGGGTCAAGAGACCCAGTACTTC | CASSHSRTSGARGQETQYF
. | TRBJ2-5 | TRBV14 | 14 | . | TGTGCCAGCAGCCAAGACCGGGGTCCGGAGACCCAGTACTTC | CASSQDRGPETQYF
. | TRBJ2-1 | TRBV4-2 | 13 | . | TGTGCCAGCAGCCAAGGGGGAGGCAATGAGCAGTTCTTC | CASSQGGGNEQFF
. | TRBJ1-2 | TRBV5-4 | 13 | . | TGTGCCAGCAGCTTGGACACTAACTATGGCTACACCTTC | CASSLDTNYGYTF
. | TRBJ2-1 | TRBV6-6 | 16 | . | TGTGCCAGCAGCCCCCCAGGCGGGGCCTCCTACAATGAGCAGTTCTTC | CASSPPGGASYNEQFF
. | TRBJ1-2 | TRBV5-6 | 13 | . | TGTGCCAGCAGCCCCCAGGTCGCGGGCGGCTACACCTTC | CASSPQVAGGYTF
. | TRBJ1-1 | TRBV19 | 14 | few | TGTGCCAGTAGTATTTATGTTTCGAGCACTGAAGCTTTCTTT | CASSIYVSSTEAFF
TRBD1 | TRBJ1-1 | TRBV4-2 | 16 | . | TGTGCCAGCAGCCGAGGTGGGACAGGGCAGAACACTGAAGCTTTCTTT | CASSRGGTGQNTEAFF